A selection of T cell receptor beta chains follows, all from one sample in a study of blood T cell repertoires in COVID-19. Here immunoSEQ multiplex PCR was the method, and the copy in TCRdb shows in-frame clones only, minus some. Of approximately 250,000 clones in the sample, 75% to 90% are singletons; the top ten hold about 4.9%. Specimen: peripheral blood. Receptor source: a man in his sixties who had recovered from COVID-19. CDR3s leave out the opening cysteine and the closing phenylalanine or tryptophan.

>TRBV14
ASSQVGDRGRNTEAF
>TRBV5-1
ASSSLALSQGARVNEQF
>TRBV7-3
ASSLSGLGLAGRNQETQY
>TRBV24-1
ATSDPARTGPGTQY
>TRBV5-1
ASSRQEGNSPLH
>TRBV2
ASSERRTDTQY
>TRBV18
ASSPPARGNNEQF
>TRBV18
ASSQPTGINSPLH
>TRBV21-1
ASSSPGTDTQY
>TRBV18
ASSSGTGAQGIQY
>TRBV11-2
ASSGGTARNSPLH
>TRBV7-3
ASSAGGSTEAF
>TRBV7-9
ASSPGTGSQPQH
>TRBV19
ASRLSNTEAF
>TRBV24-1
ATSVRFSYEQY
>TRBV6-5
ATRQRGLSYNEQF
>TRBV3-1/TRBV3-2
ASRGNTEAF
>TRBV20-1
SASAAGVGNQPQH
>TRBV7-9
ASHGGFGLAEKETQY
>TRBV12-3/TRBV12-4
ASRDTQGTEAF
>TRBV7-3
ASSESTSGGLQY
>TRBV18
ASSLGQYNEQF
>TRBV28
ASSAGGDFGGYT
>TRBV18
ASSRDRGAEAF
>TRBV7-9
ASSPSSGASTDTQY
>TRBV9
ASSGGTDLNYGYT
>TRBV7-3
ASSLHRGAQETQY
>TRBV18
ASSRSSNSNQPQH
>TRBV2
ASTQGRTNSPLH
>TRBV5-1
ASNDRDRGHPGGYEQY
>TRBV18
ASSQITGGRQPQH
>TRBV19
ASSGQVLGSGANVLT
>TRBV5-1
ASSLAPGGPDTDTQY
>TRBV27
ASSPSGTSGSRGRDTQY
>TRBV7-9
ASSPPGGYGYT
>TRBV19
ASRLTGATEAF
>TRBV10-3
AISRSEGTDTQY
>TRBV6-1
ASSETLAGLVDTQY
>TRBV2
ASSEGDRVGNTIY
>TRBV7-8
ASSLVGSSQETQY
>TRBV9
ASSEPGGYT
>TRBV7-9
ASSLGQGAGQETQY
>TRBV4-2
ASSQDGTASYNEQF